These T cell receptor beta chains were read from a single sample in a study of OX40 agonist ivuxolimab in advanced cancers. Measured with immunoSEQ multiplex PCR; TCRdb has only the in-frame clones, and not every one. The data show about 80,000 clones, approximately 85% seen once. Sequenced material: CD4+ or CD8+ T cells sorted from blood, taken in a trial of the OX40 agonist ivuxolimab. The receptor set was obtained from an adult with an advanced solid tumor such as melanoma, head and neck, liver or kidney cancer. The CDR3 runs from the conserved cysteine through the conserved F or W. A D gene is named only where the DNA matches it firmly. Where a row states a size, it is once, few, many or the class of an expanded clone; other rows omit it.

cdr3_nt	cdr3_aa	d_call	clone_size	v_call	j_call
TGTGCCAGCAGTACCTCCTACGAGCAGTACTTC	CASSTSYEQYF	.	.	TRBV7-8	TRBJ2-7
TGTGCCAGCAGCTTACCAAGCCGGAACACTGAAGCTTTCTTT	CASSLPSRNTEAFF	.	.	TRBV7-9	TRBJ1-1
TGTGCCAGCAGTTCCTCCTGGGAGCAGTACTTC	CASSSSWEQYF	.	.	TRBV28	TRBJ2-7
TGTGCCAGCAGCTTGGGCCCCGGGTATGCGCGCTACACCTTC	CASSLGPGYARYTF	.	.	TRBV5-6	TRBJ1-2
TGTGCCAGCAGCTTAGGGGACAGGGTCTACGAGCAGTACTTC	CASSLGDRVYEQYF	TRBD1	.	TRBV7-2	TRBJ2-7
TGTGCCAGCAGCTCCGGGACGAATGGCTACACCTTC	CASSSGTNGYTF	.	.	TRBV6-5	TRBJ1-2
TGTGCCAGCAGCTTGACTAGCGGGGACCTAAATGAGCAGTTCTTC	CASSLTSGDLNEQFF	TRBD2	.	TRBV7-7	TRBJ2-1
TGTGCCAGTAGTATAGGTTCTCGAGGCTATGGCTACACCTTC	CASSIGSRGYGYTF	.	once	TRBV19	TRBJ1-2
TGCAGCGTGATCCGGATGGGGTATGGCTACACCTTC	CSVIRMGYGYTF	.	.	TRBV29-1	TRBJ1-2
TGTGCCTGGGGGGTTGGGACACCCTCTGGAAACACCATATATTTT	CAWGVGTPSGNTIYF	.	.	TRBV30	TRBJ1-3
TGTGCCAGCAGCTCGGAAAACGGGGTCCAAGGCTACACCTTC	CASSSENGVQGYTF	.	.	TRBV7-9	TRBJ1-2
TGCGCCAGCAGCTTGGATTGGTCGGGGCCTTCGTCAGCTTTCTTT	CASSLDWSGPSSAFF	.	.	TRBV5-1	TRBJ1-1
TGTGCCAGCAGCTTGCGTGACGACGAGCAGTACTTC	CASSLRDDEQYF	.	.	TRBV5-4	TRBJ2-7
TGTGCCAGCTCACCAAACAAAGGGGGTGGGGATTCACCCCTCCACTTT	CASSPNKGGGDSPLHF	.	.	TRBV18	TRBJ1-6
TGTGCCTGGAGTGACCTCACTGAAGCTTTCTTT	CAWSDLTEAFF	.	.	TRBV30	TRBJ1-1
TGTGCCAGCAGTTACAGGGGGCTAGCGGGGCTCACAGATACGCAGTATTTT	CASSYRGLAGLTDTQYF	.	.	TRBV11-2	TRBJ2-3
TGTGCCAGCAGTAGGACGACGAGGTCACCCCTCCACTTT	CASSRTTRSPLHF	.	few	TRBV6-5	TRBJ1-6
TGTGCCAGCAGCTTAGGGGACGCAGATGAAAAACTGTTTTTT	CASSLGDADEKLFF	.	.	TRBV7-9	TRBJ1-4
TGTGCCACCAACTCATTAGGGACAGCTGGCTACACCTTC	CATNSLGTAGYTF	TRBD1	.	TRBV15	TRBJ1-2
TGTGCCAGCAGCGTAGCTGAAAGAACTAGCGGGGGATACTACAATGAGCAGTTCTTC	CASSVAERTSGGYYNEQFF	TRBD2	once	TRBV9	TRBJ2-1
TGTGCCAGCAGCGCTGGGGGCAGGGGGAGCACCGGGGAGCTGTTTTTT	CASSAGGRGSTGELFF	TRBD1	.	TRBV9	TRBJ2-2
TGTGCCAGTAGTATAGGGGTAGCGGGAGGCCAAGAGACCCAGTACTTC	CASSIGVAGGQETQYF	TRBD2	.	TRBV19	TRBJ2-5
TGTGCCAGCAGCCTACAGGGGGGGGAGACCCAGTACTTC	CASSLQGGETQYF	.	.	TRBV13	TRBJ2-5
TGTGCCAGCAGGCCCCTTCTAATACCGCCCGATACACAGTATTTT	CASRPLLIPPDTQYF	.	.	TRBV27	TRBJ2-3
TGCAGCGTGTACGGGGGAGACCTCACAGATACGCAGTATTTT	CSVYGGDLTDTQYF	.	.	TRBV29-1	TRBJ2-3
TGTGCCAGCAGTTTCGGGACAGGGGACACTGAAGCTTTCTTT	CASSFGTGDTEAFF	TRBD1	.	TRBV11-2	TRBJ1-1
TGTGCCAGCAGTTACTCCGCAGGAGACAATGAGCAGTTCTTC	CASSYSAGDNEQFF	.	few	TRBV6-5	TRBJ2-1
TGTGCCAGCAGCTTCCCCGAGGGGGACGGCTACACCTTC	CASSFPEGDGYTF	.	few	TRBV5-6	TRBJ1-2
TGTGCCTGCGCCGCGGGGAACTATGGCTACACCTTC	CACAAGNYGYTF	.	.	TRBV28	TRBJ1-2
TGCAGCGCCGTGGCAGGCGCGAACACCGGGGAGCTGTTTTTT	CSAVAGANTGELFF	.	.	TRBV29-1	TRBJ2-2
TGTGCCAGCAGCCCCTCCCAGGCTAGTACGCAGTATTTT	CASSPSQASTQYF	.	.	TRBV6-1	TRBJ2-3
TGCAGCGTTGACAGGCAAGAGACCCAGTACTTC	CSVDRQETQYF	.	.	TRBV29-1	TRBJ2-5
TGTGCCAGCAGCCAAGAGGCAGGGGACACTGAAGCTTTCTTT	CASSQEAGDTEAFF	.	.	TRBV4-2	TRBJ1-1
TGTGCCAGCAGCTTAACGGCAGGGGGCTTCAGCAATCAGCCCCAGCATTTT	CASSLTAGGFSNQPQHF	TRBD1	few	TRBV7-2	TRBJ1-5
TGTGCCAGCTCACCACAGGAGGGTCGCACAGATACGCAGTATTTT	CASSPQEGRTDTQYF	.	.	TRBV18	TRBJ2-3
TGCGCCAGCAGTTCAGGGACAGCTTACACCGGGGAGCTGTTTTTT	CASSSGTAYTGELFF	TRBD1	.	TRBV10-1	TRBJ2-2
TGTGCCAGCAGCACGTCACGATTTTCCCGGGACGCCTGGGGTAATGAGCAGTTCTTC	CASSTSRFSRDAWGNEQFF	.	few	TRBV28	TRBJ2-1
TGTGCCAGCAGTTTTAGAAGCCCGGTCTCCTACAATGAGCAGTTCTTC	CASSFRSPVSYNEQFF	.	.	TRBV6-5	TRBJ2-1
TGTGCCAGCAGCTATGAGGAGACCCAGTACTTC	CASSYEETQYF	.	few	TRBV7-8	TRBJ2-5
TGTGCCAGCTCACCTACGGGGGGGCAGCCCCAGCATTTT	CASSPTGGQPQHF	.	few	TRBV18	TRBJ1-5
TGTGCCAGCAGAAGAGAAGCAACTGAAGCTTTCTTT	CASRREATEAFF	.	.	TRBV7-2	TRBJ1-1
TGCAGCGTTGGGGAAAAAACGGTGTTTGAAAAACTGTTTTTT	CSVGEKTVFEKLFF	.	.	TRBV29-1	TRBJ1-4
TGTGCCAGCTCACAGAACACAGGGGGAGGGAATTCACCCCTCCACTTT	CASSQNTGGGNSPLHF	TRBD1	.	TRBV18	TRBJ1-6
TGCAGCGCCCTGGACAGGGGAAACTATGGCTACACCTTC	CSALDRGNYGYTF	TRBD1	.	TRBV29-1	TRBJ1-2
TGCGCCAGCAGCTACTCCTCAGGGACGGACGAGCAGTACTTC	CASSYSSGTDEQYF	.	.	TRBV5-1	TRBJ2-7
TGTGCCAGCAGCTTAATGACAGGGGGTCACAATGAGCAGTTCTTC	CASSLMTGGHNEQFF	TRBD1	.	TRBV13	TRBJ2-1
TGTGCCAGCAGCCCTAGAGGGGGACAGAGTACCGGGGAGCTGTTTTTT	CASSPRGGQSTGELFF	TRBD1	.	TRBV7-6	TRBJ2-2